This T cell receptor (beta chain) emerged from a study of long-term antiretroviral therapy in people with HIV. Findings and caveats of the study: ART adherence, viral resistance and therapy changes went unrecorded. All time points showed a repertoire dominated by clones expanded before ART. Control repertoires displayed wider CDR3 length ranges than the HIV repertoires.

The assay, immunoSEQ v3.0, was run at survey level. Method: immunoSEQ multiplex PCR; TCRdb's copy keeps in-frame clones and lacks some. The table has around 20,000 clones, about 80% seen once. As regards this clone: Its antigen is not known.

For each donor, at least one pre-ART and at least two post-ART PBMC samples were available. This CDR3 has 15 residues. V dropped 4 bases and J dropped 2; count of bases not matched to a gene: 7. CDR1 is SGHNT and CDR2 is YYREEE in the germline V gene (reference sequence). The chain combines TRBV5-4 with TRBJ1-1; TRBD1 agrees at 8 bases. The sample in question was unsorted PBMCs, obtained approximately 6.2 years after starting antiretroviral therapy. The receptor comes from a man between 25 and 39 years old with HIV. CDR3 nucleotide sequence: TGTGCCAGCAGCCGGGGGACAGGTCGAAACACTGAAGCTTTCTTT. It specifies CASSRGTGRNTEAFF.